The 7 T cell receptor beta chains below all came from one sample that was sequenced in a study of blood T cell repertoires in COVID-19. Data came from immunoSEQ multiplex PCR; TCRdb stores just in-frame clones and leaves some out. The sample holds 150,000 to 200,000 clones; approximately 79% are singletons and the top ten take around 3%. The sample comprised peripheral blood. The receptors derive from a woman of 80 years or more with acute or convalescent COVID-19.

This rearrangement joins TRBV11-2 to TRBJ2-3; 12 nucleotides align to TRBD2. V dropped 5 bases and J dropped 6; count of bases not matched to a gene: 3. CDR1 and CDR2 from the germline V gene are SGHAT and FQNNGV. This CDR3 is 14 amino acids long. This CDR3 is CASSRLAGGDTQYF. In DNA, the CDR3 is TGTGCCAGCAGCCGTCTAGCGGGGGGGGATACGCAGTATTTT.

The chain has TRBV19 and TRBJ2-5; a possible D gene is TRBD1 (5 bases). Per the germline V gene, CDR1 is LNHDA and CDR2 is SQIVND (reference sequence). The CDR3 loop spans 14 amino acids. V was shortened by 4 bases and J by 1 base, with 10 bases between the two germline ends. The CDR3, as DNA: TGTGCCAGTAGTACTCGGACATCCCAAGAGACCCAGTACTTC. This encodes CASSTRTSQETQYF.

The rearrangement joins TRBV19 to TRBJ1-6; D possibly corresponds to TRBD1 (6 bases). V lost 4 bases and J 7 bases, leaving 17 bases between the germline ends. Germline CDR1 reads LNHDA; CDR2 reads SQIVND (reference sequence). The CDR3 is 16 amino acids. CDR3 bases: TGTGCCAGTAGTAAGTTGGCCGGGACACCGAATTCACCCCTCCACTTT. Its protein product is CASSKLAGTPNSPLHF.

V is TRBV4-2 and J is TRBJ2-3, with D possibly TRBD1 on 5 matching bases. Trimming left V 0 bases short and J 4 bases short, with 17 bases between. Germline CDR1 LGHNA, CDR2 YNFKEQ. This CDR3 region has 17 residues. The CDR3 bases are TGTGCCAGCAGCCAAGATCCGCAGGGAAAGGGGCCAGATACGCAGTATTTT. Amino acids: CASSQDPQGKGPDTQYF.

V is TRBV24-1 and J is TRBJ2-3; 8 bases are a match to TRBD2. CDR1 is KGHDR, CDR2 SFDVKD, per germline. This CDR3 region has 15 residues. V dropped 4 bases and J dropped 4; count of bases not matched to a gene: 6. The CDR3 DNA reads as TGTGCCACCAGTGACCCCACGGGAGGGGCAGATACGCAGTATTTT. Protein sequence: CATSDPTGGADTQYF.

The gene calls are TRBV10-3 and TRBJ2-3; D is possibly TRBD1 (6 bases). Trimming left V 6 bases short and J 6 bases short, with 22 bases between. The CDR3 length is 16 residues. Germline V gives CDR1 ENHRY, CDR2 SYGVKD. The CDR3 region is CAISDADRRLSDTQYF. The CDR3 DNA follows: TGTGCCATCAGCGATGCGGACAGAAGGCTAAGCGATACGCAGTATTTT.

The chain combines TRBV27 with TRBJ2-1; maybe TRBD1 (6 bases). Trimming shortened V by 3 bases and J by 3 bases, and 15 bases separated the two germline ends. CDR1 is MNHEY, CDR2 SMNVEV, per germline (reference sequence). The CDR3 contains 16 residues. DNA for the CDR3: TGTGCCAGCAGTTTCAACAGGGAGACCCTCTACAATGAGCAGTTCTTC. Protein sequence: CASSFNRETLYNEQFF.